The next 18 T cell receptor beta chains were all read from a single sample in a study of CD8 T cells in Susac syndrome. RNA in amounts of roughly 0.45 to 1 ug was reverse transcribed with random hexamers. MiXCR, run by TCRdb on the immunoSEQ multiplex PCR reads, gives a single entry per CDR3 protein. The sample contains around 200,000 distinct CDR3 sequences, roughly 94% of which appear only once. Material: CD8+ T cells from PBMCs. Receptors originate from a human donor with Susac syndrome.

This clonotype was counted a single time. The chain recombines TRBV5-1 with TRBJ2-5, with D uncertain. CDR1 and CDR2 from the germline V gene are SGHRS and YFSETQ. The CDR3 extends over 15 amino acids. With 1 base removed from V and 4 bases from J, the gap between germline ends came to 14 bases. The CDR3 region has the DNA TGCGCCAGCAGCTTGAGTCCCCAAATGCCAGAGACCCAGTACTTC. It specifies CASSLSPQMPETQYF.

In this sample, this clonotype turned up once. The chain has TRBV24-1 and TRBJ2-7; the match to TRBD1 covers 8 bases. This CDR3 is built from 15 residues. V was clipped by 3 bases and J by 4 bases; unmatched bases: 7. Germline CDR1 KGHDR, CDR2 SFDVKD. CDR3 amino acids: CATSDPTGGEYEQYF. The CDR3 DNA follows: TGTGCCACCAGTGATCCTACAGGGGGTGAATACGAGCAGTACTTC.

The rearrangement uses TRBV19 and TRBJ2-1; unclear D gene. CDR1 and CDR2 from the germline V gene are LNHDA and SQIVND (reference sequence). The CDR3 extends over 11 amino acids. V lost 5 bases and J lost 7, with 6 bases in between. The CDR3 sequence is CASSEGNEQFF. The CDR3 DNA reads TGTGCCAGTAGTGAAGGGAATGAGCAGTTCTTC.

V gene TRBV7-9 combines with J gene TRBJ1-3; D is unclear. The CDR3 is 14 amino acids. Trimming cost V 5 bases and J 0 bases, with 8 bases left between them. Germline CDR1 reads SEHNR; CDR2 reads FQNEAQ (reference sequence). The CDR3 protein is CASSVDDSGNTIYF. The CDR3 nucleotides are TGTGCCAGCAGCGTTGATGACTCTGGAAACACCATATATTTT.

This chain connects TRBV12-3 or TRBV12-4 to TRBJ1-1; 9 bases fit TRBD1. The CDR3 covers 14 residues. With 2 bases clipped from V and 5 bases from J, the junction kept 3 bases outside the gene matches. The CDR3 DNA reads TGTGCCAGCAGTTTACACGGGACAGGGACTGAAGCTTTCTTT. Translating gives CASSLHGTGTEAFF.

V gene TRBV12-3 or TRBV12-4 combines with J gene TRBJ2-7; 9 bases are shared with TRBD2. V dropped 3 bases and J dropped 6; count of bases not matched to a gene: 6. This CDR3 is built from 14 residues. CDR3 nucleotide sequence: TGTGCCAGCAGTTTCCGGCGGGGGGGTGGCGAGCAGTACTTC. This sequence encodes CASSFRRGGGEQYF.

V gene TRBV2 combines with J gene TRBJ1-1; D unclear. This CDR3 is 12 amino acids long. Trimming pared 7 bases from V and 4 bases from J, leaving 10 bases between. Germline-derived CDR1 and CDR2 are SNHLY and FYNNEI. The CDR3 here is CASTSWGTEAFF. CDR3 coding DNA: TGTGCCAGCACCTCCTGGGGCACTGAAGCTTTCTTT.

The CDR3 DNA reads as TGTGCCTGGAGTACGACGGGGGGGGGCGAGCAGTACTTC. It is translated as CAWSTTGGGEQYF. The chain employs TRBV30 and TRBJ2-7; 8 bases are shared with TRBD2. The germline gives CDR1 GTSNPN, CDR2 SVGIG (reference sequence). The length of the CDR3 is 13 residues. V trimming: 2 bases; J trimming: 6 bases; junction bases outside the gene matches: 6. Full variable domain (missing parts from reference TRBV30 and TRBJ2-7): SQTIHQWPATLVQPVGSPLSLECTVEGTSNPNLYWYRQAAGRGLQLLFYSVGIGQISSEVPQNLSASRPQDRQFILSSKKLLLSDSGFYLCAWSTTGGGEQYFGPGTRLTVT.

This rearrangement joins TRBV10-2 to TRBJ2-1; D not resolved. The ends were cut back, 7 bases at V and 8 bases at J, with 9 bases in the middle. The CDR3 runs 11 residues. Looked up from germline, CDR1 is WSHSY and CDR2 is SAAADI. The CDR3 region has the DNA TGCGCCAGCATGTTTGGGTATGAGCAGTTCTTC. It specifies CASMFGYEQFF.

The rearrangement uses TRBV29-1 and TRBJ1-2; D is unresolved. The germline CDR1 and CDR2 sequences are SQVTM and ANQGSEA. This CDR3 contains 13 residues. Trimming took 7 bases from V and 4 from J, leaving 16 bases between them. The CDR3 loop is CSAEDGRFYGYTF. The CDR3 DNA reads TGCAGCGCAGAAGACGGCCGGTTCTATGGCTACACCTTC.

This clonotype was detected once. The chain has TRBV4-1 and TRBJ1-5; D is unresolved. The CDR3 is made up of 14 amino acids. With 0 bases removed from V and 5 bases from J, the gap between germline ends came to 8 bases. Germline CDR1 and CDR2: MGHRA and YSYEKL. The CDR3 region has the DNA TGCGCCAGCAGCCAAGACCGGACTCATCAGCCCCAGCATTTT. It translates to CASSQDRTHQPQHF.

The gene calls are TRBV6-1 and TRBJ2-7; no clear D gene. The CDR3 is made up of 12 amino acids. V gave up 1 base and J gave up 5 bases, with 6 bases separating them. CDR1 is MNHNS and CDR2 is SASEGT in the germline V gene. DNA of the CDR3: TGTGCCAGCAGTGAAGTTAGGCACGAGCAGTACTTC. Protein product: CASSEVRHEQYF.

The chain joins TRBV9 to TRBJ2-7, with D perhaps being TRBD1 or TRBD2 (6 bases each). This CDR3 has 13 amino acids. The V and J ends lost 3 bases and 7 bases respectively, with 14 bases between them. CDR1 and CDR2 from the germline V gene are SGDLS and YYNGEE. CDR3 in DNA: TGTGCCAGCAGCGCGGAGGGGGTCAGGGAGCAGTACTTC. Amino acid sequence: CASSAEGVREQYF.

This rearrangement joins TRBV15 to TRBJ2-1; 8 bases align to TRBD2. Germline lookup yields CDR1 LNHNV and CDR2 YYDKDF (reference sequence). This CDR3 has 17 amino acids. After removal of 1 base from V and 3 bases from J, the junction contained 8 bases not matched to a gene. The CDR3 bases are TGTGCCACCAGCAGAGCCCTGAGCGGGAGAGGCTACAATGAGCAGTTCTTC. This sequence encodes CATSRALSGRGYNEQFF.

The chain links TRBV9 to TRBJ2-1; TRBD2 agrees at 7 bases. The CDR3 consists of 15 residues. The germline V gene has CDR1 SGDLS and CDR2 YYNGEE. With V trimmed by 2 bases and J by 3 bases, 5 bases remained unmatched. CDR3 protein: CASSVQSGVYNEQFF. CDR3 in DNA: TGTGCCAGCAGCGTTCAGAGCGGGGTCTACAATGAGCAGTTCTTC.

The rearrangement links TRBV15 to TRBJ2-7; the match to TRBD2 covers 7 bases. The CDR3 covers 15 residues. CDR1 is LNHNV and CDR2 is YYDKDF in the germline V gene (reference sequence). V gave up 9 bases and J gave up 0 bases; unmatched junction bases: 11. This CDR3 is CATGAYGGSSYEQYF. In DNA, the CDR3 is TGTGCCACTGGGGCCTACGGGGGGAGCTCCTACGAGCAGTACTTC. Full variable domain (remainder filled in from reference TRBV15 and TRBJ2-7): DAMVIQNPRYQVTQFGKPVTLSCSQTLNHNVMYWYQQKSSQAPKLLFHYYDKDFNNEADTPDNFQSRRPNTSFCFLDIRSPGLGDTAMYLCATGAYGGSSYEQYFGPGTRLTVT.

DNA of the CDR3: TGTGCCAGCAGGGACACCTACGAGCAGTACTTC. It specifies CASRDTYEQYF. The gene calls are TRBV6-5 and TRBJ2-7; a possible D gene is TRBD1 (5 bases). V was clipped by 6 bases and J by 2 bases, with 5 bases between them. CDR1 and CDR2 (germline): MNHEY, SVGAGI. The CDR3 is 11 residues long.

The V call is TRBV27, the J call TRBJ1-1; 9 nucleotides align to TRBD1. The CDR3 sequence is 15 residues long. The V gene's germline CDR1 is MNHEY and CDR2 SMNVEV (reference sequence). The ends lost 5 bases at V and 3 bases at J; junction bases unmatched: 7. CDR3 protein: CASSAGTGWDTEAFF. The CDR3 nucleotides are TGTGCCAGCAGTGCCGGGACAGGGTGGGACACTGAAGCTTTCTTT.